These T cell receptor beta chains were read from a single sample in a study of cytomegalovirus exposure and HLA in healthy donors. Sequencing used immunoSEQ multiplex PCR; TCRdb keeps in-frame clones, though not all of them. This sample has 250,000 to 350,000 clones; 86% occur once, and the top ten carry approximately 4.3%. Source material: PBMCs. Source of these receptors: a man aged 40-55 years in good health and CMV-seropositive. The CDR3 runs from the conserved cysteine through the conserved F or W. Each record gives: V gene, D gene, J gene, CDR3 DNA, CDR3 protein. A D gene is named only where the DNA matches it firmly.

TRBV5-4	.	TRBJ1-1	TGTGCCAGCTGGCTACAGGGTCCCACCCCTGAAGCTTTCTTT	CASWLQGPTPEAFF
TRBV5-8	.	TRBJ2-7	TGTGCCAGCAGCACCCTGGACAGCGGCCCCTACGAGCAGTACTTC	CASSTLDSGPYEQYF
TRBV7-2	TRBD2	TRBJ2-1	TGTGCCAGCAGCTTAGCAGGACTAGCGGCGTACAATGAGCAGTTCTTC	CASSLAGLAAYNEQFF
TRBV28	TRBD1	TRBJ1-4	TGTGCCAGCAGGGAAGTACAGGGGTTTAATGAAAAACTGTTTTTT	CASREVQGFNEKLFF
TRBV25-1	TRBD1	TRBJ1-1	TGTGCCAGCACCAGCAGGGGGCGGGGGAACACTGAAGCTTTCTTT	CASTSRGRGNTEAFF
TRBV5-1	TRBD2	TRBJ2-5	TGCGCCAGCAGCTTGGAACTAGCGCCCTCGGGGCGAGAGACCCAGTACTTC	CASSLELAPSGRETQYF
TRBV27	TRBD2	TRBJ2-7	TGTGCCAGCAGTTTAGGCGGGAGGGCCTTGGCCTACGAGCAGTACTTC	CASSLGGRALAYEQYF
TRBV5-4	.	TRBJ2-3	TGTGCCAGCAGCTTAGTAGGAGAAAGCACAGATACGCAGTATTTT	CASSLVGESTDTQYF
TRBV2	TRBD1	TRBJ1-2	TGTGCCAGCAGAGGGACAGTTGAGTTTGACTCCTATGGCTACACCTTC	CASRGTVEFDSYGYTF
TRBV5-6	TRBD2	TRBJ2-1	TGTGCCAGCAGCTTTCGAGCGGGAGTTGAGCAGTTCTTC	CASSFRAGVEQFF
TRBV25-1	.	TRBJ1-2	TGTGCCAGCGGAGAAGGGGGTAAGGGCTACACCTTC	CASGEGGKGYTF
TRBV29-1	.	TRBJ1-5	TGCAGCGTTTCACAGGGCAACAATCAGCCCCAGCATTTT	CSVSQGNNQPQHF
TRBV7-8	TRBD1	TRBJ2-2	TGTGCCAGCAGCTCCCCCCGACAGGGTTACACCGGGGAGCTGTTTTTT	CASSSPRQGYTGELFF